Following are 21 T cell receptor beta chains from one sample sequenced in a study of cytomegalovirus exposure and HLA in healthy donors. PCR amplification relied on 60 Vbeta primers (plus 13 Jbeta primers). Only in-frame clones appear in the TCRdb table, and some are missing; sequencing was by immunoSEQ multiplex PCR. The repertoire holds fewer than 90,000 clones, with about 81% as singletons. The sequencing sample was made of PBMCs. The receptors originated from a human donor in good health.

The chain has TRBV10-1 and TRBJ2-1, with D possibly TRBD1 on 6 matching bases. CDR3 length: 14 amino acids. Trimming left V 6 bases short and J 5 bases short, with 14 bases between. The germline V gene encodes CDR1 WNHNN and CDR2 SYGVQD (reference sequence). The CDR3: CASSRQVGNNEQFF. CDR3 nucleotides: TGCGCCAGCAGCCGACAGGTTGGGAACAATGAGCAGTTCTTC.

The CDR3 DNA reads as TGTGCCAGCTGGGAGCGGGGAGGGTACGAGCAGTACTTC. This codes for CASWERGGYEQYF. The chain employs TRBV6-5 and TRBJ2-7, with 7 bases matching TRBD2. CDR3 size: 13 residues. V shed 8 bases, J shed 4 bases, and the junction held 8 bases outside the gene matches. Germline CDR1 reads MNHEY; CDR2 reads SVGAGI.

This clone was seen only a few times. This rearrangement joins TRBV28 to TRBJ1-1; 10 bases line up with TRBD1. V was pared by 10 bases and J by 1 base, with 6 bases of the junction left unmatched. CDR1 and CDR2 from the germline V gene are MDHEN and SYDVKM. This CDR3 contains 14 residues. The CDR3 here is CAIKTGGWNTEAFF. CDR3 DNA: TGTGCCATCAAGACAGGGGGCTGGAACACTGAAGCTTTCTTT.

This clone has just a few counts. The V and J genes are TRBV6-1 and TRBJ1-5, with D possibly being TRBD1 (6 bases). V shed 7 bases and J shed 3 bases, with 10 bases lying between them. The CDR3 sequence is 13 residues long. CDR1 and CDR2 (germline): MNHNS, SASEGT. The CDR3 is CASKNRDNQPQHF. The DNA for the CDR3 is TGTGCCAGCAAGAACAGGGACAATCAGCCCCAGCATTTT.

The genes are TRBV19 and TRBJ2-2; the D gene is possibly TRBD1 (5 bases). V lost 6 bases, J lost 8 bases, and 13 bases lay in between. This CDR3 has 13 residues. Germline V gene data show CDR1 as LNHDA and CDR2 as SQIVND (reference sequence). The CDR3: CASSPDRIGELFF. The CDR3 DNA reads as TGTGCCAGTAGCCCAGACAGAATTGGGGAGCTGTTTTTT.

This clone appeared a single time. The rearrangement joins TRBV4-1 to TRBJ2-3, with no clear D. This CDR3 contains 12 residues. Trimming removed 1 base from V and 8 bases from J, with 7 bases in between. Germline lookup yields CDR1 MGHRA and CDR2 YSYEKL. The DNA for the CDR3 is TGCGCCAGCAGCCAAGTCGAAGCTACGCAGTATTTT. Translating it yields CASSQVEATQYF.

The chain links TRBV19 to TRBJ2-1; 11 positions match TRBD2. The CDR3 is 16 residues long. The germline gives CDR1 LNHDA, CDR2 SQIVND (reference sequence). The trim removed 5 bases at V and 7 bases at J, leaving 10 bases unmatched. The chain's CDR3 is CASSLAGGPIQNEQFF. The CDR3 region has the DNA TGTGCCAGTAGTTTAGCGGGGGGGCCGATTCAGAATGAGCAGTTCTTC.

The chain couples TRBV11-2 to TRBJ2-7, with D maybe TRBD1 (5 bases). Germline V gene lookup returns CDR1 SGHAT and CDR2 FQNNGV. This CDR3 comprises 15 residues. V was shortened by 5 bases and J by 4 bases, with 18 bases between the two germline ends. DNA for the CDR3: TGTGCCAGCAGCACATCCCCAGGGTTGGGGTACGAGCAGTACTTC. It is translated as CASSTSPGLGYEQYF.

Written as DNA, the CDR3 is TGCGCCAGCAGCCAAGTGGCCCCGAGGGGGAATGAGCAGTTCTTC. Protein product: CASSQVAPRGNEQFF. V usage is TRBV4-1 and J usage is TRBJ2-1; D is perhaps TRBD1 (6 bases). The CDR3 covers 15 residues. Trimming removed 1 base at V and 7 bases at J, with 14 bases between. The germline V gene has CDR1 MGHRA and CDR2 YSYEKL.

The chain has TRBV5-4 and TRBJ2-3; 7 positions match TRBD1. This CDR3 has 14 residues. Germline-derived CDR1 and CDR2 are SGHNT and YYREEE (reference sequence). The V and J ends lost 3 bases and 1 base, in that order; junction bases with no gene match: 2. The CDR3 spells CASSSGTGTDTQYF. CDR3 bases: TGTGCCAGCAGCTCGGGGACAGGCACAGATACGCAGTATTTT.

The chain joins TRBV5-1 to TRBJ2-2; 9 nucleotides align to TRBD1. CDR1 and CDR2 from the germline V gene are SGHRS and YFSETQ. The CDR3 has 14 amino acids. Trimming cost V 0 bases and J 7 bases; bases outside gene matches: 1. The CDR3 loop reads CASSLETGGGELFF. CDR3 coding DNA: TGCGCCAGCAGCTTGGAGACAGGGGGCGGGGAGCTGTTTTTT.

There are a few counts of this clone. The chain couples TRBV6-6 to TRBJ2-1; the match to TRBD2 covers 10 bases. The CDR3 loop spans 14 amino acids. After removal of 6 bases from V and 8 bases from J, the junction contained 7 bases not matched to a gene. Germline-derived CDR1 and CDR2 are MNHNY and SVGAGI (reference sequence). CDR3 residues: CASRVSGGRDEQFF. CDR3 sequence (DNA): TGTGCCAGCAGGGTTAGCGGGGGGAGGGATGAGCAGTTCTTC.

This chain joins TRBV29-1 and TRBJ2-3; D is possibly TRBD1 (5 bases). V gave up 0 bases and J gave up 1 base, with 8 bases separating them. This CDR3 has 14 residues. Germline V CDR1 and CDR2: SQVTM, ANQGSEA. The CDR3 spells CSVEEGHRTDTQYF. CDR3 coding DNA: TGCAGCGTTGAAGAAGGACACCGCACAGATACGCAGTATTTT.

This rearrangement joins TRBV6-5 to TRBJ2-5; 9 bases map to TRBD1. The better agreement between TRBJ2-7 and the DNA end casts doubt on the J call. This CDR3 contains 14 residues. Germline V gene data show CDR1 as MNHEY and CDR2 as SVGAGI. The CDR3 spells CASSAGQGSGEQYF. DNA of the CDR3: TGTGCCAGCAGCGCGGGACAGGGTTCGGGCGAGCAGTACTTC.

The V gene is TRBV6-6, the J gene TRBJ1-2, with 10 nucleotides matching TRBD1. Germline V gene lookup returns CDR1 MNHNY and CDR2 SVGAGI (reference sequence). This CDR3 region has 15 residues. J lost 5 bases, V lost 4 bases, and 7 bases had no gene match. In DNA form, the CDR3 reads TGTGCCAGCAGTTCCCGGGGACAGGGGCGGTATGGCTACACCTTC. Residues: CASSSRGQGRYGYTF.

This clone occurred once. A read error may produce the germline difference seen at one junction end. V gene TRBV18 combines with J gene TRBJ1-2; the match to TRBD1 covers 11 bases. The CDR3 spans 16 residues. Per the germline V gene, CDR1 is KGHSH and CDR2 is LQKENI. The CDR3 DNA is TGTGCCAGCTCACCACGGGGGACAGGGGGATACTATGGCTACCCCTTC. Translating it yields CASSPRGTGGYYGYPF.

CDR3 DNA: TGTGCCAGTAGTAGGGACAGGAATCAGCCCCAGCATTTT. Translating gives CASSRDRNQPQHF. V is TRBV19 and J is TRBJ1-5, with 8 positions matching TRBD1. The CDR3 sequence is 13 residues long. Germline assignment: CDR1 LNHDA and CDR2 SQIVND (reference sequence). Trimming at V came to 4 bases and at J to 4 bases, leaving 0 bases not matched to a gene.

This chain links TRBV27 with TRBJ2-7; 7 bases line up with TRBD2. Germline V CDR1 and CDR2: MNHEY, SMNVEV (reference sequence). Trimming removed 5 bases from V and 0 bases from J; junction bases left unmatched: 13. This CDR3 region has 17 residues. The CDR3 here is CASSRLAGLSSSYEQYF. The CDR3 nucleotides read TGTGCCAGCAGTCGACTAGCAGGCCTCAGTAGCTCCTACGAGCAGTACTTC.

This clone was observed once. The chain carries TRBV19 and TRBJ1-5; 7 bases agree with TRBD1. Germline CDR1 and CDR2: LNHDA and SQIVND (reference sequence). The CDR3 spans 14 residues. The trim removed 6 bases at V and 7 bases at J, leaving 9 bases unmatched. The CDR3 protein is CASRNTGEGQPQHF. The CDR3 DNA reads TGTGCCAGTAGAAATACAGGGGAAGGCCAGCCCCAGCATTTT.

The chain joins TRBV9 to TRBJ2-2, with D possibly being TRBD2 (5 bases). V lost 1 base to trimming and J lost 1 base, with 8 bases between them. The CDR3 runs 15 residues. CDR1 is SGDLS and CDR2 is YYNGEE in the germline V gene. The CDR3 DNA sequence: TGTGCCAGCAGCGTACGAGGAGGGAACACCGGGGAGCTGTTTTTT. Its protein is CASSVRGGNTGELFF.

Only a few counts were recorded for this clone. This chain links TRBV2 with TRBJ1-1, with TRBD1 as a possible D gene (5 bases). The V end was cut by 8 bases, the J end by 7 bases, with 14 bases between. Germline-derived CDR1 and CDR2 are SNHLY and FYNNEI. This CDR3 region has 12 residues. The CDR3 is CASPAGKDEAFF. The CDR3 DNA sequence: TGTGCCAGCCCCGCAGGGAAGGATGAAGCTTTCTTT. Using reference TRBV2 and TRBJ1-1 for the parts outside the CDR3, the full variable domain is EPEVTQTPSHQVTQMGQEVILRCVPISNHLYFYWYRQILGQKVEFLVSFYNNEISEKSEIFDDQFSVERPDGSNFTLKIRSTKLEDSAMYFCASPAGKDEAFFGQGTRLTVV.